Shown below are 25 T cell receptor beta chains from a single sample sequenced in a study of chemoradiotherapy in HPV16-positive cancers. The method was immunoSEQ multiplex PCR; TCRdb's version includes in-frame clones alone and lacks a portion of them. This sample has 30,000 to 50,000 clones, with 75% to 85% found just once. Sequenced material: blood, taken from a patient who underwent chemoradiotherapy. These TCRs come from a human donor with HPV-associated anogenital cancer.

This clone has more than one count but fewer than ten. The chain has TRBV5-1 and TRBJ2-7, with 7 bases that match TRBD1. This CDR3 is 13 amino acids long. Germline V gene lookup returns CDR1 SGHRS and CDR2 YFSETQ. Trimming removed 5 bases from V and 2 bases from J; junction bases left unmatched: 4. The CDR3 nucleotides read TGCGCCAGCAGTAACAGGGGCGCCTACGAGCAGTACTTC. Translating it yields CASSNRGAYEQYF.

J is TRBJ2-1 and V is TRBV7-9; possible D gene TRBD2, 5 bases. The CDR3 extends over 16 amino acids. CDR1 SEHNR and CDR2 FQNEAQ come from the germline V gene (reference sequence). With 4 bases removed from V and 5 bases from J, the gap between germline ends came to 18 bases. The CDR3 is CASSSLGRVADNEQFF. Here the CDR3 DNA reads TGTGCCAGCAGCTCCCTAGGGCGGGTTGCGGACAATGAGCAGTTCTTC.

This chain joins TRBV9 and TRBJ2-3; TRBD2 matches 9 bases. Germline lookup yields CDR1 SGDLS and CDR2 YYNGEE. The trim removed 2 bases at V and 5 bases at J, leaving 6 bases unmatched. The CDR3 is 15 amino acids. DNA for the CDR3: TGTGCCAGCAGCGTCCTGGCGGGGGGGGTAGATACGCAGTATTTT. It specifies CASSVLAGGVDTQYF.

The chain recombines TRBV5-6 with TRBJ2-1, with D possibly TRBD2 on 5 matching bases. CDR1 is SGHDT, CDR2 YYEEEE, per germline. V was trimmed by 2 bases and J by 9 bases, leaving 6 bases between them. The CDR3 length is 11 residues. CDR3: CASSFGSEQFF. CDR3 DNA: TGTGCCAGCAGCTTTGGGAGTGAGCAGTTCTTC.

The chain joins TRBV6-6 to TRBJ2-7, with D possibly being TRBD1 (8 bases). This CDR3 comprises 15 residues. Germline V gene sequence: CDR1 MNHNY, CDR2 SVGAGI (reference sequence). The V end was cut by 4 bases, the J end by 6 bases, with 19 bases between. The CDR3 is CASSFTGGGPIEQYF. CDR3 coding DNA: TGTGCCAGCAGTTTTACAGGGGGAGGGCCGATCGAGCAGTACTTC.

This chain uses TRBV5-4 with TRBJ2-3; D unresolved. The germline V gene encodes CDR1 SGHNT and CDR2 YYREEE (reference sequence). The CDR3 has 15 residues. V shed 0 bases and J shed 2 bases, with 10 bases lying between them. CDR3 loop: CASSLELGSTDTQYF. CDR3 DNA: TGTGCCAGCAGCTTGGAGTTGGGTTCCACAGATACGCAGTATTTT.

The CDR3 sequence is CASKLAGVQGSYEQYF. The CDR3 bases are TGTGCCAGCAAACTAGCGGGGGTCCAGGGCTCCTACGAGCAGTACTTC. The chain is built from TRBV27 and TRBJ2-7, with TRBD2 matching 11 bases. The CDR3 is 16 amino acids. V trimming: 7 bases; J trimming: 0 bases; junction bases outside the gene matches: 8. Looked up from germline, CDR1 is MNHEY and CDR2 is SMNVEV (reference sequence).

This clone was seen just once. This sequence joins TRBV7-1 and TRBJ2-7; D is uncertain. TRBV7-1 is assigned to the ORF class and has an uncertain function. V was cut by 4 bases and J by 5 bases, with 12 bases left in between. The CDR3 length is 13 residues. CDR3 amino acids: CASSLGINDEQYF. The CDR3 nucleotides are TGTGCCAGCAGCTTGGGAATTAACGACGAGCAGTACTTC.

This rearrangement joins TRBV6-5 to TRBJ1-2; 8 bases line up with TRBD1. CDR3 length: 12 amino acids. After removal of 10 bases from V and 7 bases from J, the junction contained 8 bases not matched to a gene. CDR1 and CDR2 (germline): MNHEY, SVGAGI. This CDR3 reads CAIKTGEIGYTF. CDR3 DNA: TGTGCCATCAAGACAGGGGAGATTGGCTACACCTTC.

This clone showed up just a few times. The rearrangement joins TRBV6-1 to TRBJ1-5; TRBD1 agrees at 7 bases. Looked up from germline, CDR1 is MNHNS and CDR2 is SASEGT. With 8 bases clipped from V and 2 bases from J, the junction kept 3 bases outside the gene matches. The CDR3 sequence is 13 residues long. CDR3 nucleotides: TGTGCCAGCGGACAGGAGGGCAATCAGCCCCAGCATTTT. Translated, it gives CASGQEGNQPQHF.

V is TRBV29-1 and J is TRBJ2-7; 9 bases map to TRBD2. Germline V CDR1 and CDR2: SQVTM, ANQGSEA. Trimming cost V 2 bases and J 0 bases; bases outside gene matches: 8. The CDR3 is made up of 16 amino acids. CDR3 nucleotide sequence: TGCAGCGTTGAATTCGGTAGCGGGGGCCTCTCCTACGAGCAGTACTTC. This codes for CSVEFGSGGLSYEQYF.

The rearrangement links TRBV10-3 to TRBJ1-1; D unclear. Trimming removed 3 bases at V and 4 bases at J, with 12 bases between. The CDR3 is 14 residues long. Germline V gives CDR1 ENHRY, CDR2 SYGVKD. CDR3 nucleotide sequence: TGTGCCATCAGTGATCTCATGGGGTCCACTGAAGCTTTCTTT. Translating it yields CAISDLMGSTEAFF.

This clone was detected only a few times. The chain employs TRBV6-6 and TRBJ1-1; D is perhaps TRBD1 (5 bases). The germline gives CDR1 MNHNY, CDR2 SVGAGI (reference sequence). This CDR3 has 14 residues. The V gene lost 7 bases and the J gene lost 3 bases, with 15 bases spanning the gap. CDR3 DNA sequence: TGTGCCAGCACTTTACGGGGGGGGGACACTGAAGCTTTCTTT. This translates into CASTLRGGDTEAFF.

This clone is medium-sized by share. The V call is TRBV5-6, the J call TRBJ2-2; either TRBD1 or TRBD2 may fit D (5 bases each). The CDR3 loop spans 15 amino acids. Looked up from germline, CDR1 is SGHDT and CDR2 is YYEEEE. V gave up 0 bases and J gave up 3 bases, with 9 bases separating them. The CDR3 coding sequence is TGTGCCAGCAGCTTGGTCCAGGGAGACACCGGGGAGCTGTTTTTT. Residues: CASSLVQGDTGELFF.

This chain connects TRBV6-5 to TRBJ1-2, with a weak D call TRBD1 (6 bases). Germline V gives CDR1 MNHEY, CDR2 SVGAGI. The V and J ends lost 2 bases and 2 bases respectively, with 15 bases between them. The CDR3 loop spans 16 amino acids. CDR3 coding DNA: TGTGCCAGCAGTTACCCAGGGCAGGGGAACAACTATGGCTACACCTTC. It specifies CASSYPGQGNNYGYTF.

V and J are TRBV19 and TRBJ2-3; 8 bases align to TRBD1. Germline-derived CDR1 and CDR2 are LNHDA and SQIVND (reference sequence). V lost 7 bases and J lost 1; bases outside the gene matches: 10. This CDR3 spans 16 amino acids. CDR3 protein: CASMGVTTGGTDTQYF. In DNA, the CDR3 is TGTGCCAGTATGGGGGTAACGACAGGGGGCACAGATACGCAGTATTTT.

This clone has a single count. The V call is TRBV29-1, the J call TRBJ1-4; no clear D. Germline CDR1 SQVTM, CDR2 ANQGSEA. This CDR3 has 14 residues. Trimming stripped 6 bases from V and 8 bases from J, with 19 bases between. The CDR3 bases are TGCAGCGTCCTCTCGACCCGGCCGGTCGAAAAACTGTTTTTT. Translated: CSVLSTRPVEKLFF.

The rearrangement joins TRBV5-6 to TRBJ2-3; D uncertain. Trimming cost V 6 bases and J 5 bases, with 4 bases left between them. This CDR3 is 10 amino acids long. Germline V gene sequence: CDR1 SGHDT, CDR2 YYEEEE. The CDR3 nucleotides are TGTGCCAGCAACGGAGATACGCAGTATTTT. Translating it yields CASNGDTQYF.

The rearrangement uses TRBV28 and TRBJ1-1; a possible D gene is TRBD1 (6 bases). With 8 bases removed from V and 1 base from J, the gap between germline ends came to 11 bases. CDR1 is MDHEN, CDR2 SYDVKM, per germline. The CDR3 has 13 residues. CDR3 protein: CASHRRGNTEAFF. The CDR3 DNA reads as TGTGCCAGCCACCGCAGGGGGAACACTGAAGCTTTCTTT.

The J gene is TRBJ1-4, the V gene TRBV6-1; D unclear. This CDR3 is 15 amino acids long. Germline CDR1 MNHNS, CDR2 SASEGT. The ends were cut back, 1 base at V and 7 bases at J, with 13 bases in the middle. The CDR3 region is CASSEEGWFGEKLFF. DNA of the CDR3: TGTGCCAGCAGTGAAGAGGGATGGTTCGGTGAAAAACTGTTTTTT.

The chain joins TRBV5-1 to TRBJ2-5; D is undetermined. This CDR3 spans 14 amino acids. The V gene's germline CDR1 is SGHRS and CDR2 YFSETQ. The V end was cut by 2 bases, the J end by 5 bases, with 13 bases between. The CDR3 sequence is CASSFRTDGETQYF. The CDR3 region has the DNA TGCGCCAGCAGCTTTCGGACGGATGGGGAGACCCAGTACTTC.

This CDR3 reads CASSWSGGAYEQYF. CDR3 nucleotides: TGTGCCAGCAGCTGGAGCGGGGGGGCCTACGAGCAGTACTTC. This chain uses TRBV6-1 with TRBJ2-7, with 10 positions matching TRBD2. V was clipped by 6 bases and J by 2 bases; unmatched bases: 4. Germline CDR1 is MNHNS and CDR2 is SASEGT. CDR3 length: 14 amino acids.

This clone was seen only a few times. The J gene is TRBJ1-2, the V gene TRBV7-2; perhaps TRBD1 as D (5 bases). Trimming removed 5 bases from V and 4 bases from J, with 8 bases in between. The CDR3 is 12 amino acids. Germline CDR1 is SGHTA and CDR2 is FQGNSA. The CDR3 coding sequence is TGTGCCAGCAGCCCGGACACCTATGGCTACACCTTC. It yields the protein CASSPDTYGYTF.

This rearrangement joins TRBV11-2 to TRBJ1-1; possibly TRBD1 for D (6 bases). Per the germline V gene, CDR1 is SGHAT and CDR2 is FQNNGV. This CDR3 is 15 amino acids long. V lost 5 bases, J lost 3 bases, and 16 bases lay in between. The CDR3 nucleotides read TGTGCCAGCAGCGAACCGACAGGCGCGGACACTGAAGCTTTCTTT. Encoded protein: CASSEPTGADTEAFF.

The chain employs TRBV27 and TRBJ1-2; TRBD1 agrees at 8 bases. CDR1 is MNHEY, CDR2 SMNVEV, per germline (reference sequence). Trimming took 2 bases from V and 8 from J; bases not matched to a gene: 13. The CDR3 is 16 amino acids. CDR3 nucleotide sequence: TGTGCCAGCAGTTTAAAGGGGGCGACAGGGGCTCGAGGCTACACCTTC. This encodes CASSLKGATGARGYTF.